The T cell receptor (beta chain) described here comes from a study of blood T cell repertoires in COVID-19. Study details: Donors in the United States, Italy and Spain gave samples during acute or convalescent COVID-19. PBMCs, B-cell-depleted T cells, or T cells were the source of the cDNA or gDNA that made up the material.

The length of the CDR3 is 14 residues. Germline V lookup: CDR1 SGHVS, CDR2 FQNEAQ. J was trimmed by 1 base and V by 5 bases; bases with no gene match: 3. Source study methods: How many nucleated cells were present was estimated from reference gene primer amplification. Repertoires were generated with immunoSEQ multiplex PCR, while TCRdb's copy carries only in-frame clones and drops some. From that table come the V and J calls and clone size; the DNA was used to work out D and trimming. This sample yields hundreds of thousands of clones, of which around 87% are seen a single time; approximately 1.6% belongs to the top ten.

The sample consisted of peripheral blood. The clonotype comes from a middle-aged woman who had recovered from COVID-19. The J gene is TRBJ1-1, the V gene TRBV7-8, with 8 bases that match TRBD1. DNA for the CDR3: TGTGCCAGCAGCCTGGGGACAGGGAACACTGAAGCTTTCTTT. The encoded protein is CASSLGTGNTEAFF.